The T cell receptor beta chain described here comes from a study of technical replicates of blood from several donors. The CDR3 has 16 amino acids. V lost 6 bases, J lost 0 bases, and 18 bases lay in between. Germline V gene lookup returns CDR1 GTSNPN and CDR2 SVGIG (reference sequence). Produced via immunoSEQ multiplex PCR; TCRdb's table is partial and in-frame only. There are about 84,000 clones in the sample; roughly 98% occur only once, and more than 0.12% lies in the top ten. This clonotype was obtained from a human donor in good health. What was sequenced was T cells isolated from PBMCs. The chain recombines TRBV30 with TRBJ1-3, with D unclear. CDR3 residues: CACQNVGAHSGNTIYF. The DNA for the CDR3 is TGTGCCTGCCAGAACGTCGGAGCTCACTCTGGAAACACCATATATTTT.